Each of the 14 T cell receptor beta chains below was sequenced from the same sample in a study of T cell changes during pregnancy in multiple sclerosis. Method: immunoSEQ multiplex PCR; TCRdb's copy keeps in-frame clones and lacks some. The table has 85,000 to 100,000 clones, approximately 92% seen once. The sequences come from peripheral blood, collected after pregnancy. The receptors here all came from a female donor with multiple sclerosis, enrolled in a pregnancy study.

The V call is TRBV2, the J call TRBJ2-1, with unresolved D. The V end lost 6 bases, the J end lost 4 bases, and 10 bases lay between the germline ends. In germline, CDR1 is SNHLY, CDR2 FYNNEI. This CDR3 is 13 amino acids long. CDR3 sequence reads: CASRSTAYNEQFF. The CDR3 DNA reads TGTGCCAGCAGATCCACAGCATACAATGAGCAGTTCTTC. The complete variable domain, with remaining parts taken from reference TRBV2 and TRBJ2-1, reads EPEVTQTPSHQVTQMGQEVILRCVPISNHLYFYWYRQILGQKVEFLVSFYNNEISEKSEIFDDQFSVERPDGSNFTLKIRSTKLEDSAMYFCASRSTAYNEQFFGPGTRLTVL.

This clone was detected a few times. This CDR3 is CASSRSYGQSMNTEAFF. For the CDR3, the DNA is TGTGCCAGTAGTAGGTCTTATGGACAGTCCATGAACACTGAAGCTTTCTTT. The V and J genes are TRBV19 and TRBJ1-1, with D tentatively TRBD1 (6 bases). The V and J ends lost 4 bases and 0 bases respectively, with 18 bases between them. This CDR3 contains 17 residues. Germline CDR1 reads LNHDA; CDR2 reads SQIVND (reference sequence). The full variable domain, rest sourced from reference TRBV19 and TRBJ1-1, is DGGITQSPKYLFRKEGQNVTLSCEQNLNHDAMYWYRQDPGQGLRLIYYSQIVNDFQKGDIAEGYSVSREKKESFPLTVTSAQKNPTAFYLCASSRSYGQSMNTEAFFGQGTRLTVV.

The CDR3 loop is CASSLAGYWETQYF. CDR3 DNA sequence: TGTGCCAGCAGCTTGGCGGGTTATTGGGAGACCCAGTACTTC. V usage is TRBV11-2 and J usage is TRBJ2-5; a possible D gene is TRBD2 (5 bases). The germline V gene encodes CDR1 SGHAT and CDR2 FQNNGV. This CDR3 is 14 amino acids long. V dropped 3 bases and J dropped 5 bases, with 13 bases sitting between them.

The CDR3 here is CASSGGNGNTIYF. CDR3 coding DNA: TGTGCCAGCAGTGGAGGGAATGGAAACACCATATATTTT. The rearrangement uses TRBV6-1 and TRBJ1-3; D gene ambiguous. Trimming left V 4 bases short and J 3 bases short, with 7 bases between. Germline V gene lookup returns CDR1 MNHNS and CDR2 SASEGT. This CDR3 spans 13 amino acids.

This clone was found once. The chain has TRBV7-3 and TRBJ1-2, with 9 bases matching TRBD1. The V and J ends lost 0 bases and 6 bases, in that order; junction bases with no gene match: 2. This CDR3 is 14 amino acids long. Germline CDR1 reads SGHTA; CDR2 reads FQGTGA. In DNA, the CDR3 is TGTGCCAGCAGCTTAACGGGACAGGGACATGGCTACACCTTC. Its translation: CASSLTGQGHGYTF.

The V gene is TRBV11-2, the J gene TRBJ2-1; tentatively, D is TRBD1 (5 bases). In germline, CDR1 is SGHAT, CDR2 FQNNGV. Trimming removed 5 bases from V and 0 bases from J, with 11 bases in between. The CDR3 loop spans 15 amino acids. CDR3 loop: CASSLRQHSYNEQFF. The CDR3 bases are TGTGCCAGCAGCCTAAGACAGCACTCCTACAATGAGCAGTTCTTC. Full variable domain (missing parts from reference TRBV11-2 and TRBJ2-1): EAGVAQSPRYKIIEKRQSVAFWCNPISGHATLYWYQQILGQGPKLLIQFQNNGVVDDSQLPKDRFSAERLKGVDSTLKIQPAKLEDSAVYLCASSLRQHSYNEQFFGPGTRLTVL.

The chain is built from TRBV7-3 and TRBJ2-1; possible D gene TRBD1, 5 bases. The germline V gene encodes CDR1 SGHTA and CDR2 FQGTGA. V lost 5 bases, J lost 0 bases, and 11 bases lay in between. The CDR3 has 15 amino acids. For the CDR3, the DNA is TGTGCCAGCAGCGGTGACAGTAGCTCCTACAATGAGCAGTTCTTC. It codes for CASSGDSSSYNEQFF. Supplemented by reference TRBV7-3 and TRBJ2-1, the full variable domain reads GAGVSQTPSNKVTEKGKYVELRCDPISGHTALYWYRQSLGQGPEFLIYFQGTGAADDSGLPNDRFFAVRPEGSVSTLKIQRTERGDSAVYLCASSGDSSSYNEQFFGPGTRLTVL.

The chain couples TRBV13 to TRBJ2-5, with 7 bases that match TRBD1. V lost 1 base to trimming and J lost 4 bases; unmatched junction nucleotides: 0. CDR1 is PRHDT, CDR2 FYEKMQ, per germline (reference sequence). This CDR3 is built from 13 residues. For the CDR3, the DNA is TGTGCCAGCAGCTTAGACAGGGGAGAGACCCAGTACTTC. It codes for CASSLDRGETQYF.

The V call is TRBV5-1, the J call TRBJ1-4; 7 nucleotides align to TRBD1. After removal of 3 bases from V and 8 bases from J, the junction contained 7 bases not matched to a gene. This CDR3 is 14 amino acids long. Germline V gene sequence: CDR1 SGHRS, CDR2 YFSETQ. CDR3 sequence: CASSSEGAGEKLFF. The CDR3 nucleotides are TGCGCCAGCAGCTCCGAGGGGGCAGGCGAAAAACTGTTTTTT.

The chain links TRBV29-1 to TRBJ1-1; D is ambiguous. This CDR3 contains 13 residues. Germline CDR1 and CDR2: SQVTM and ANQGSEA. V lost 3 bases, J lost 2 bases, and 10 bases lay in between. The CDR3 here is CSVEGTDNTEAFF. The CDR3 nucleotides read TGCAGCGTTGAGGGCACTGATAACACTGAAGCTTTCTTT.

The genes are TRBV5-1 and TRBJ2-2; 7 bases are a match to TRBD1. The CDR3 length is 15 residues. The V gene's germline CDR1 is SGHRS and CDR2 YFSETQ. CDR3 DNA: TGCGCGACAACCCTCGACAGGGCTCACACCGGGGAGCTGTTTTTT. The encoded protein is CATTLDRAHTGELFF.

The chain has TRBV19 and TRBJ2-7; 7 bases fit TRBD2. CDR1 LNHDA and CDR2 SQIVND come from the germline V gene (reference sequence). This CDR3 is built from 14 residues. V lost 4 bases and J lost 5; bases outside the gene matches: 8. For the CDR3, the DNA is TGTGCCAGTAGTACCCTCAGCGGGACCAACGAGCAGTACTTC. Protein product: CASSTLSGTNEQYF.

The chain joins TRBV7-8 to TRBJ1-5; D not resolved. V lost 2 bases and J lost 0, with 8 bases in between. Germline lookup yields CDR1 SGHVS and CDR2 FQNEAQ. The CDR3 consists of 15 residues. This chain's CDR3 is CASSLRGNSNQPQHF. Here the CDR3 DNA reads TGTGCCAGCAGCTTAAGAGGGAATAGCAATCAGCCCCAGCATTTT. The full variable domain, in which reference TRBV7-8 and TRBJ1-5 provide the parts outside the CDR3, is GAGVSQSPRYKVAKRGQDVALRCDPISGHVSLFWYQQALGQGPEFLTYFQNEAQLDKSGLPSDRFFAERPEGSVSTLKIQRTQQEDSAVYLCASSLRGNSNQPQHFGDGTRLSIL.

The chain recombines TRBV27 with TRBJ1-2; D is possibly TRBD1 (6 bases). The V and J ends lost 2 bases and 7 bases respectively, with 17 bases between them. The V gene's germline CDR1 is MNHEY and CDR2 SMNVEV (reference sequence). The CDR3 has 15 amino acids. The CDR3 nucleotides are TGTGCCAGCAGTTTACAGTATCAGGGGATCGGTGGCTACACCTTC. It translates to CASSLQYQGIGGYTF.